Below are 32 T cell receptor beta chains sequenced from a single sample in a study of regulatory dendritic cells for organ transplantation. These receptors' targets are unknown. This table comes from immunoSEQ multiplex PCR, and its TCRdb copy is limited to in-frame clones, with some not included. This sample has some 11,000 clones; 70% to 80% occur once, and the top ten carry 0.63%. CFSE-labeled sorted T cells met regulatory or mature dendritic cells for five to six days. Sequencing was done on a sample of naive CD4+ T cells from blood cultured with regulatory dendritic cells. Subset reported: CD45RA+ naive T cells. The receptor set was obtained from a human donor in good health.

The chain couples TRBV14 to TRBJ2-5, with 8 bases that match TRBD2. CDR3 size: 17 residues. The junction had 8 bases not matched to a gene; V was cut back by 1 base and J by 1 base. In germline, CDR1 is SGHDN, CDR2 FVKESK. This chain's CDR3 is CASSQVLVRGGQETQYF. DNA of the CDR3: TGTGCCAGCAGCCAAGTCTTGGTTCGGGGGGGCCAAGAGACCCAGTACTTC.

The V call is TRBV7-2, the J call TRBJ1-2, with D maybe TRBD1 (6 bases). V was trimmed by 5 bases and J by 8 bases, leaving 12 bases between them. Germline values: CDR1 SGHTA, CDR2 FQGNSA. The CDR3 is 12 amino acids. The CDR3 loop is CASSENREGYTF. The CDR3 DNA reads TGTGCCAGCAGCGAAAACAGGGAGGGCTACACCTTC.

The V and J genes are TRBV7-2 and TRBJ2-7; the match to TRBD2 covers 10 bases. Germline values: CDR1 SGHTA, CDR2 FQGNSA. The CDR3 loop spans 14 amino acids. Trimming took 3 bases from V and 2 from J; bases not matched to a gene: 1. The CDR3 loop is CASSFGTSAYEQYF. In nucleotides, the CDR3 is TGTGCCAGCAGCTTCGGGACTAGCGCCTACGAGCAGTACTTC.

In this sample, this clone turned up a few times. The chain recombines TRBV7-8 with TRBJ1-6; D is unclear. This CDR3 region has 12 residues. Germline V gene sequence: CDR1 SGHVS, CDR2 FQNEAQ. With 5 bases removed from V and 7 bases from J, the gap between germline ends came to 6 bases. CDR3 sequence (DNA): TGTGCCAGCAGCCCATCCAATTCACCCCTCCACTTT. Protein sequence: CASSPSNSPLHF.

The chain's CDR3 is CASSSGQAPSYEQYF. The CDR3 bases are TGTGCCAGCTCATCTGGACAGGCACCTTCCTACGAGCAGTACTTC. This chain joins TRBV18 and TRBJ2-5; 7 bases map to TRBD1. TRBJ2-7 explains the end of the DNA better; the J call may be wrong. There are 15 residues in the CDR3. In germline, CDR1 is KGHSH, CDR2 LQKENI.

The chain joins TRBV2 to TRBJ2-7; 8 bases align to TRBD1. CDR3 length: 15 amino acids. V was clipped by 6 bases and J by 3 bases; unmatched bases: 10. The germline CDR1 and CDR2 sequences are SNHLY and FYNNEI. Here the CDR3 DNA reads TGTGCCAGCAGCAAGTCCGGACAGGGATACTACGAGCAGTACTTC. This gives the protein CASSKSGQGYYEQYF.

The chain recombines TRBV7-2 with TRBJ2-3, with D tentatively TRBD1 (5 bases). CDR3 length equals 16 residues. Germline V gene data show CDR1 as SGHTA and CDR2 as FQGNSA. Trimming took off 2 bases at V and 2 bases at J, with 14 bases between the two ends. This chain's CDR3 is CASSLFGATYTDTQYF. CDR3 in DNA: TGTGCCAGCAGCTTATTTGGGGCTACCTACACAGATACGCAGTATTTT. Variable domain in full (rest from reference TRBV7-2 and TRBJ2-3): GAGVSQSPSNKVTEKGKDVELRCDPISGHTALYWYRQSLGQGLEFLIYFQGNSAPDKSGLPSDRFSAERTGGSVSTLTIQRTQQEDSAVYLCASSLFGATYTDTQYFGPGTRLTVL.

This clone has more than one count but fewer than ten. The rearrangement uses TRBV27 and TRBJ1-2; D possibly corresponds to TRBD1 (5 bases). The germline V and J ends were trimmed by 5 bases and 2 bases, with 12 bases remaining between them. This CDR3 is built from 14 residues. The germline CDR1 and CDR2 sequences are MNHEY and SMNVEV (reference sequence). CDR3 sequence (DNA): TGTGCCAGCAGTCCGCGGGACCGCAACTATGGCTACACCTTC. It encodes CASSPRDRNYGYTF.

The chain recombines TRBV5-1 with TRBJ2-7; TRBD2 is a possible D gene (6 bases). V was shortened by 0 bases and J by 2 bases, with 6 bases between the two germline ends. CDR3 size: 13 residues. Germline loops: CDR1 SGHRS, CDR2 YFSETQ. The CDR3 is CASSLGGTYEQYF. CDR3 coding DNA: TGCGCCAGCAGCTTGGGCGGGACCTACGAGCAGTACTTC.

The chain couples TRBV7-2 to TRBJ2-7; 7 nucleotides match TRBD2. This CDR3 has 15 amino acids. The germline gives CDR1 SGHTA, CDR2 FQGNSA. Trimming removed 5 bases from V and 1 base from J; junction bases left unmatched: 8. CDR3 region: CASSPDRGLSYEQYF. The CDR3 nucleotides read TGTGCCAGCAGCCCCGACCGGGGACTATCCTACGAGCAGTACTTC.

DNA for the CDR3: TGCGCCAGCAGCATACAGGGAGTGAACACTGAAGCTTTCTTT. This codes for CASSIQGVNTEAFF. V gene TRBV5-1 combines with J gene TRBJ1-1, with a tentative D call TRBD1 (6 bases). The CDR3 runs 14 residues. V dropped 4 bases and J dropped 0 bases, with 10 bases sitting between them. Per the germline V gene, CDR1 is SGHRS and CDR2 is YFSETQ.

The V gene is TRBV4-1, the J gene TRBJ2-1, with D tentatively TRBD2 (6 bases). The ends were cut back, 5 bases at V and 6 bases at J, with 20 bases in the middle. Germline CDR1 reads MGHRA; CDR2 reads YSYEKL. This CDR3 is built from 16 residues. The CDR3 nucleotides read TGCGCCAGCAGCTTCCGACAGCGGGTCCCTGGCAATGAGCAGTTCTTC. It yields the protein CASSFRQRVPGNEQFF.

About this clone: Germline is not matched at one junction end, which may reflect a read error. The chain recombines TRBV7-7 with TRBJ1-4, with TRBD1 matching 12 bases. The germline V gene encodes CDR1 SSHAT and CDR2 FNYEAQ (reference sequence). The CDR3 is made up of 15 amino acids. This chain's CDR3 is CASSPGTGGNEKLFF. In nucleotides, the CDR3 is TGTGCTAGCAGCCCGGGGACAGGGGGCAATGAAAAACTGTTTTTT.

This clone was seen only a few times. The gene calls are TRBV5-5 and TRBJ1-5; D is perhaps TRBD1 (5 bases). Trimming took off 5 bases at V and 2 bases at J, with 14 bases between the two ends. The CDR3 consists of 15 residues. Germline V gene lookup returns CDR1 SGHKS and CDR2 YYEKEE (reference sequence). CDR3 region: CASSSGIEGNQPQHF. The CDR3 DNA follows: TGTGCCAGCAGTTCAGGGATTGAGGGCAATCAGCCCCAGCATTTT.

The CDR3 loop is CASRLSWEEKLFF. CDR3 DNA sequence: TGTGCCAGCAGGCTGAGTTGGGAGGAAAAACTGTTTTTT. This chain links TRBV6-5 with TRBJ1-4; D not resolved. V dropped 6 bases and J dropped 8 bases, with 13 bases sitting between them. The CDR3 contains 13 residues. Per germline, CDR1 MNHEY and CDR2 SVGAGI.

The chain couples TRBV7-8 to TRBJ2-3; 7 nucleotides align to TRBD1. The CDR3 has 15 amino acids. Trimming took 2 bases from V and 4 from J; bases not matched to a gene: 6. CDR1 and CDR2 (germline): SGHVS, FQNEAQ. CDR3: CASSLPAGGPDTQYF. DNA of the CDR3: TGTGCCAGCAGCTTACCGGCAGGGGGTCCAGATACGCAGTATTTT.

V usage is TRBV28 and J usage is TRBJ1-1; D gene uncertain. The CDR3 is made up of 13 amino acids. Germline V gives CDR1 MDHEN, CDR2 SYDVKM. V lost 10 bases and J lost 1, with 13 bases in between. The CDR3 spells CATIRGRNTEAFF. The CDR3 region has the DNA TGTGCCACCATAAGAGGGCGGAACACTGAAGCTTTCTTT.

Concerning this clone: The identical CDR3 is also encoded by other nucleotide sequences in the sample. The rearrangement links TRBV2 to TRBJ2-2; 12 positions agree with TRBD2. This CDR3 comprises 16 residues. J lost 1 base, V lost 6 bases, and 3 bases had no gene match. Germline CDR1 is SNHLY and CDR2 is FYNNEI. The CDR3 spells CASSETSGGNTGELFF. The CDR3 region has the DNA TGTGCCAGCAGCGAGACTAGCGGGGGGAACACCGGGGAGCTGTTTTTT.

As concerns this clone: Other DNA sequences in the same sample also yield this CDR3. The V call is TRBV9, the J call TRBJ1-1; TRBD1 matches at 9 bases. CDR1 and CDR2 (germline): SGDLS, YYNGEE. The CDR3 spans 16 residues. Trimming at V came to 4 bases and at J to 7 bases, leaving 14 bases not matched to a gene. The CDR3 region is CASSQTEQQGAGEAFF. The CDR3, as DNA: TGTGCCAGCAGCCAGACCGAACAACAGGGGGCTGGTGAAGCTTTCTTT.

The chain couples TRBV19 to TRBJ1-2; 7 bases are a match to TRBD1. V lost 7 bases, J lost 7 bases, and 12 bases stayed unmatched. CDR1 is LNHDA and CDR2 is SQIVND in the germline V gene (reference sequence). The CDR3 is made up of 14 amino acids. The CDR3 DNA is TGTGCCAGTACCCAGGGGGTGAAAATCTCTGGCTACACCTTC. It is translated as CASTQGVKISGYTF.

The CDR3: CAISEKGATNTEAFF. The CDR3 nucleotides are TGTGCCATCAGTGAAAAGGGGGCGACGAACACTGAAGCTTTCTTT. The rearrangement uses TRBV10-3 and TRBJ1-1; 7 bases fit TRBD1. This CDR3 has 15 residues. The germline V gene encodes CDR1 ENHRY and CDR2 SYGVKD. J was trimmed by 1 base and V by 3 bases; bases with no gene match: 5.

The rearrangement joins TRBV5-1 to TRBJ1-4, with 7 bases identical to TRBD1. The CDR3 sequence is 16 residues long. Germline lookup yields CDR1 SGHRS and CDR2 YFSETQ. V lost 0 bases to trimming and J lost 8 bases; unmatched junction nucleotides: 10. CDR3 loop: CASSLDRGPPEEKLFF. CDR3 DNA sequence: TGCGCCAGCAGCTTGGACAGGGGCCCCCCAGAAGAAAAACTGTTTTTT.

The chain links TRBV18 to TRBJ1-5; TRBD1 is a possible D gene (6 bases). CDR3 length: 14 residues. CDR1 and CDR2 from the germline V gene are KGHSH and LQKENI. Trimming shortened V by 4 bases and J by 0 bases, and 7 bases separated the two germline ends. CDR3 nucleotide sequence: TGTGCCAGCTCACGGGACACTAGCAATCAGCCCCAGCATTTT. Translating it yields CASSRDTSNQPQHF.

This chain joins TRBV9 and TRBJ2-1; D is perhaps TRBD2 (5 bases). This CDR3 has 17 amino acids. Trimming left V 1 base short and J 5 bases short, with 19 bases between. In germline, CDR1 is SGDLS, CDR2 YYNGEE. CDR3 protein: CASSVLGLGLEHNEQFF. CDR3 nucleotides: TGTGCCAGCAGCGTACTCGGACTCGGATTGGAGCACAATGAGCAGTTCTTC.

The chain combines TRBV11-3 with TRBJ1-1; 11 nucleotides align to TRBD1. With 5 bases clipped from V and 4 bases from J, the junction kept 6 bases outside the gene matches. The CDR3 is 15 residues long. The germline gives CDR1 SGHNT, CDR2 YENEEA. CDR3 amino acids: CASSPGQGGSTEAFF. In nucleotides, the CDR3 is TGTGCCAGCAGCCCGGGACAGGGGGGTTCCACTGAAGCTTTCTTT.

This clone came up once. The chain's CDR3 is CASSRRDTANSPLHF. The CDR3 bases are TGTGCCAGCAGCCGCCGGGACACGGCAAATTCACCCCTCCACTTT. This chain links TRBV5-6 with TRBJ1-6; maybe TRBD1 (6 bases). Germline lookup yields CDR1 SGHDT and CDR2 YYEEEE. This CDR3 has 15 residues. Between the trimmed V and J ends, which lost 4 bases and 7 bases, there was a span of 15 bases. The whole variable domain, remainder taken from reference TRBV5-6 and TRBJ1-6, is DAGVTQSPTHLIKTRGQQVTLRCSPKSGHDTVSWYQQALGQGPQFIFQYYEEEERQRGNFPDRFSGHQFPNYSSELNVNALLLGDSALYLCASSRRDTANSPLHFGNGTRLTVT.

This chain joins TRBV5-1 and TRBJ2-2; 14 nucleotides align to TRBD2. CDR1 and CDR2 (germline): SGHRS, YFSETQ. The CDR3 has 17 residues. After removal of 4 bases from V and 2 bases from J, the junction contained 4 bases not matched to a gene. Here the CDR3 DNA reads TGCGCCAGCAGCGTCGGACTAGCGGGGGGAAACACCGGGGAGCTGTTTTTT. It translates to CASSVGLAGGNTGELFF.

V gene TRBV6-1 combines with J gene TRBJ1-6; TRBD1 aligns across 7 bases. The CDR3 has 14 residues. J gave up 8 bases and V 5 bases, and 6 bases lay outside the gene matches. Germline V gene data show CDR1 as MNHNS and CDR2 as SASEGT. CDR3 coding DNA: TGTGCCAGCAGTCGAGACAGGGTTCATTCACCCCTCCACTTT. Translating it yields CASSRDRVHSPLHF.

J is TRBJ2-5 and V is TRBV7-2; a possible D gene is TRBD2 (6 bases). This CDR3 comprises 16 residues. The germline CDR1 and CDR2 sequences are SGHTA and FQGNSA. V was shortened by 1 base and J by 2 bases, with 14 bases between the two germline ends. The CDR3: CASSLDGGAAQETQYF. The CDR3 bases are TGTGCCAGCAGCTTAGATGGAGGGGCAGCGCAAGAGACCCAGTACTTC. The full variable domain, its missing parts supplied by reference TRBV7-2 and TRBJ2-5, is GAGVSQSPSNKVTEKGKDVELRCDPISGHTALYWYRQSLGQGLEFLIYFQGNSAPDKSGLPSDRFSAERTGGSVSTLTIQRTQQEDSAVYLCASSLDGGAAQETQYFGPGTRLLVL.

The gene calls are TRBV19 and TRBJ2-2; D is unresolved. Trimming left V 5 bases short and J 0 bases short, with 7 bases between. This CDR3 is built from 14 residues. CDR1 and CDR2 from the germline V gene are LNHDA and SQIVND (reference sequence). CDR3 protein: CASSFTANTGELFF. The CDR3 nucleotides are TGTGCCAGTAGTTTTACGGCGAACACCGGGGAGCTGTTTTTT.

J is TRBJ2-1 and V is TRBV12-5, with a tentative D call TRBD1 (6 bases). Trimming removed 1 base at V and 5 bases at J, with 9 bases between. This CDR3 contains 14 residues. CDR1 and CDR2 (germline): LGHNT, FRNRAP. The CDR3 region is CASGLATGNNEQFF. The CDR3 nucleotides read TGTGCTAGTGGTTTGGCAACAGGGAACAATGAGCAGTTCTTC.

The chain joins TRBV19 to TRBJ2-2; 9 bases fit TRBD1. CDR3 length equals 14 residues. Germline V gene lookup returns CDR1 LNHDA and CDR2 SQIVND (reference sequence). Trimming removed 6 bases from V and 2 bases from J; junction bases left unmatched: 1. The DNA for the CDR3 is TGTGCCAGTAGGGGACAGGGAAACACCGGGGAGCTGTTTTTT. Translated: CASRGQGNTGELFF.